This TCR beta chain was documented in a study of OX40 agonist ivuxolimab in advanced cancers. Study information: The study gave patients intravenous ivuxolimab at 0.01 to 10 mg/kg every 2 weeks. The dose-escalation cohort had hepatocellular carcinoma, melanoma, renal cell or head and neck cancer. Study observations and caveats: CD8+ T cells showed, on average, more clonal expansion than CD4+ cells.

Details on this clone: Antigen specificity is unknown.

Clones were read by immunoSEQ multiplex PCR, and TCRdb kept only the in-frame ones, dropping some. Among more than 45,000 clones listed, approximately 90% were seen once. Germline CDR1 reads MNHEY; CDR2 reads SVGAGI. The CDR3 is 14 amino acids. Trimming took off 2 bases at V and 6 bases at J, with 10 bases between the two ends. The material sequenced was CD4+ or CD8+ T cells sorted from blood, taken in a trial of the OX40 agonist ivuxolimab. V and J are TRBV6-5 and TRBJ2-2; D is unresolved. The receptor was isolated from an adult with an advanced solid tumor such as melanoma, head and neck, liver or kidney cancer. The CDR3 DNA sequence: TGTGCCAGCAGTTACGGGTCGTCGCCCGGGGAGCTGTTTTTT. It encodes CASSYGSSPGELFF.